The 3 T cell receptor beta chains listed next were all sequenced from one sample in a study of T-cell memory formation after mild COVID-19. MiXCR, applied by TCRdb to the 5' RACE reads, yields one record per CDR3 protein. The sample has roughly 300,000 distinct CDR3 sequences; roughly 13% are singletons. Sequencing input: PBMCs or a T cell subset sorted from them (not recorded which). These receptor sequences come from a young man who had mild COVID-19 (a few samples of this study predate the infection). Cell type and time point are not known.

The CDR3 protein is CATMGTSGSSYNEQFF. CDR3 DNA sequence: TGTGCCACCATGGGCACTAGCGGGAGCTCCTACAATGAGCAGTTCTTC. This rearrangement joins TRBV7-9 to TRBJ2-1; 11 bases agree with TRBD2. This CDR3 region has 16 residues. The germline CDR1 and CDR2 sequences are SEHNR and FQNEAQ (reference sequence). The junction had 8 bases not matched to a gene; V was cut back by 10 bases and J by 0 bases.

This chain connects TRBV7-9 to TRBJ2-3; 7 nucleotides match TRBD1. V dropped 1 base and J dropped 3; count of bases not matched to a gene: 4. The CDR3 extends over 15 amino acids. Germline assignment: CDR1 SEHNR and CDR2 FQNEAQ (reference sequence). The CDR3 DNA sequence: TGTGCCAGCAGCTTAGTCGGGACAGAAACAGATACGCAGTATTTT. This codes for CASSLVGTETDTQYF. The variable domain in full, with the rest retrieved from reference TRBV7-9 and TRBJ2-3, is DTGVSQNPRHKITKRGQNVTFRCDPISEHNRLYWYRQTLGQGPEFLTYFQNEAQLEKSRLLSDRFSAERPKGSFSTLEIQRTEQGDSAMYLCASSLVGTETDTQYFGPGTRLTVL.

The table lists this clonotype with a few counts. The chain combines TRBV20-1 with TRBJ2-3; 8 nucleotides line up with TRBD2. Germline CDR1 reads DFQATT; CDR2 reads SNEGSKA (reference sequence). The CDR3 covers 13 residues. The trim removed 6 bases at V and 1 base at J, leaving 3 bases unmatched. The CDR3 reads CSAVTSGTDTQYF. CDR3 sequence (DNA): TGCAGTGCCGTGACTAGCGGCACAGATACGCAGTATTTT.